Following are 25 T cell receptor beta chains from one sample sequenced in a study of tumor-infiltrating lymphocytes in primary liver carcinoma. cDNA specific to TCR beta was made from 450 to 500 ng of total RNA, with a constant-region primer employed for priming. The TCR beta library was amplified through three nested multiplex PCR rounds in a modified ARM-PCR procedure. TRBV1-TRBV30 forward primers paired with a C-beta reverse primer drove the first two PCR rounds, roughly 9 cycles each. MiXCR was run by TCRdb on the multiplex PCR reads, yielding one entry per CDR3 protein. This sample carries 100,000 or so distinct CDR3 sequences, over 55% of them seen once, and the ten largest clones take 9% to 10%. Each 20-30 mg portion of unsorted bulk tissue served as the source for co-extraction of RNA and DNA. Specimen: liver tumor tissue from sampling region 5. Sample subset: tumor region T5, tumor centre. All receptors derive from a woman aged 55-69 years with primary liver carcinoma and hepatitis B virus infection.

Notes on this clonotype: This could be a read error, since a much larger clone is one nucleotide away. The chain links TRBV11-2 to TRBJ2-7; D gene uncertain. Germline CDR1 is SGHAT and CDR2 is FQNNGV. The CDR3 has 10 amino acids. CDR3 bases: TGTGGCGGCAGCAACTACGAGCAGTACTTC. Translation gives CGGSNYEQYF.

This rearrangement joins TRBV4-1 to TRBJ1-2; the match to TRBD1 covers 8 bases. With V trimmed by 5 bases and J by 10 bases, 3 bases remained unmatched. Germline values: CDR1 MGHRA, CDR2 YSYEKL. The CDR3 loop spans 11 amino acids. The CDR3 nucleotides are TGCGCCAGCAGCAGGGACAGGACCTACACCTTC. Amino acids: CASSRDRTYTF.

With respect to this clonotype: Just one base apart from a much larger clone, this may be a read error. Since the CDR3 does not end with the conserved phenylalanine or tryptophan, this likely comes from a read error. V usage is TRBV11-2 and J usage is TRBJ1-1; D remains ambiguous. Looked up from germline, CDR1 is SGHAT and CDR2 is FQNNGV. This CDR3 spans 15 amino acids. The germline V and J ends were trimmed by 5 bases and 3 bases, with 16 bases remaining between them. The CDR3 coding sequence is TGTGCCAGCAGCCCTTTTGACGGAATGGACACTGAAGCTTTCTTA. The encoded protein is CASSPFDGMDTEAFL.

Concerning this clonotype: At one end, the junction sequence differs from germline, possibly due to a read error. This rearrangement joins TRBV6-6 to TRBJ2-1; 13 positions match TRBD2. Germline V gives CDR1 MNHNY, CDR2 SVGAGI (reference sequence). This CDR3 has 15 amino acids. DNA for the CDR3: TGTGCCAGCAGTAAGGTACTAGCGGGAGGGGGTGAGCAATTCTTC. Amino acids: CASSKVLAGGGEQFF.

Concerning this clonotype: Likely a read error: the CDR3 ends without its conserved phenylalanine or tryptophan. The V gene is TRBV11-2, the J gene TRBJ2-1; D not certain. Germline V gene data show CDR1 as SGHAT and CDR2 as FQNNGV. The CDR3 is 16 residues long. CDR3 coding DNA: TGTGCTAGCAGCCTACTAAACCCCGAGGTTGCCAATGAGCAGTTCTTA. It is translated as CASSLLNPEVANEQFL.

This clonotype was observed once. One end of the junction does not line up with germline, which may come from a read error. V gene TRBV11-2 combines with J gene TRBJ2-7, with TRBD1 matching over 7 bases. This CDR3 is 15 amino acids long. CDR1 is SGHAT, CDR2 FQNNGV, per germline. CDR3 amino acids: CVSSLRCTGENEQYF. CDR3 bases: TGTGTCAGCAGCTTACGATGTACAGGGGAAAACGAGCAGTACTTC.

A remark on this clonotype: At one boundary the junction diverges from the germline segment, which might be a read error. The chain employs TRBV7-9 and TRBJ1-2, with no clear D. CDR1 is SEHNR and CDR2 is FQNEAQ in the germline V gene (reference sequence). The CDR3 is 14 residues long. In DNA form, the CDR3 reads TGTGCCAGCAACTTGTTTGGGGAAGCCCCACCCCTCGCCTTC. Translation gives CASNLFGEAPPLAF.

The chain recombines TRBV24-1 with TRBJ1-5; possible D gene TRBD1, 5 bases. Germline V gene sequence: CDR1 KGHDR, CDR2 SFDVKD. This CDR3 is built from 13 residues. V dropped 6 bases and J dropped 5 bases, with 10 bases sitting between them. As DNA, the CDR3 is TGTGCCACCAGTACCGGGGACTATCAGCCCCAGCATTTT. Translation gives CATSTGDYQPQHF.

There are many counts of this clonotype. This sequence joins TRBV6-6 and TRBJ2-7; D tentatively fits TRBD1 or TRBD2 (5 bases each). Germline V gives CDR1 MNHNY, CDR2 SVGAGI (reference sequence). Trimming shortened V by 5 bases and J by 4 bases, and 21 bases separated the two germline ends. The CDR3 runs 16 residues. CDR3 sequence reads: CASSNRDLRETYEQYF. The CDR3 DNA reads TGTGCCAGCAGTAACCGGGACCTCCGAGAAACTTACGAGCAGTACTTC.

Comment on this clonotype: This may arise from a read error, as a much more abundant clone is one base away. A read error is likely, as this CDR3 ends without the conserved phenylalanine or tryptophan. This chain links TRBV10-1 with TRBJ2-1; a possible D gene is TRBD1 (6 bases). V was pared by 3 bases and J by 2 bases, with 11 bases between. This CDR3 region has 15 residues. The germline V gene has CDR1 WNHNN and CDR2 SYGVQD (reference sequence). The CDR3 nucleotides read TGCGCCAGCAGTGAAGGACAGCCGGCCTACAATGAGCAGTTCTAC. Its protein is CASSEGQPAYNEQFY.

Many counts were recorded for this clonotype. J is TRBJ2-1 and V is TRBV6-6; 9 nucleotides line up with TRBD2. CDR1 MNHNY and CDR2 SVGAGI come from the germline V gene (reference sequence). Germline trimming cut 4 bases from V and 3 bases from J; bases unmatched to any gene: 4. The CDR3 spans 15 residues. The CDR3 protein is CASSSGTSHYNEQFF. The CDR3, as DNA: TGTGCCAGCAGTTCCGGGACTAGCCACTACAATGAGCAGTTCTTC.

This clonotype was seen a handful of times. Since the CDR3 does not end with the conserved phenylalanine or tryptophan, this likely comes from a read error. V usage is TRBV6-5 and J usage is TRBJ2-7, with D possibly matching TRBD1 (6 bases). CDR1 and CDR2 (germline): MNHEY, SVGAGI. This CDR3 spans 12 amino acids. V was trimmed by 7 bases and J by 3 bases, leaving 10 bases between them. CDR3 coding DNA: TGTGCCAGCACTTCCAGGGGCTACGAGCAGTACCTC. This gives the protein CASTSRGYEQYL.

This clonotype was recorded at least ten times. The chain couples TRBV29-1 to TRBJ2-5, with TRBD1 identical over 7 bases. The CDR3 runs 15 residues. V dropped 1 base and J dropped 4; count of bases not matched to a gene: 9. Germline CDR1 SQVTM, CDR2 ANQGSEA. The CDR3 is CSVEGSTGEGETQYF. CDR3 nucleotide sequence: TGCAGCGTTGAAGGTTCCACAGGGGAAGGAGAGACCCAGTACTTC.

Of note for this clonotype: The CDR3 ends on some other residue instead of the conserved phenylalanine or tryptophan, so this is likely a read error. The chain recombines TRBV6-6 with TRBJ2-1; D not certain. The CDR3 is 11 residues long. Germline values: CDR1 MNHNY, CDR2 SVGAGI (reference sequence). CDR3 region: CANSYRTEQFL. The DNA of the CDR3 is TGTGCCAACAGTTATAGAACCGAGCAGTTCTTA.

V and J are TRBV6-6 and TRBJ2-7; TRBD1 matches 9 bases. This CDR3 region has 14 residues. Trimming at V came to 10 bases and at J to 5 bases, leaving 12 bases not matched to a gene. The V gene's germline CDR1 is MNHNY and CDR2 SVGAGI (reference sequence). The CDR3 nucleotides are TGTGCCAACATTAGGACAGGGGATTCCCACGAGCAGTACTTC. This sequence encodes CANIRTGDSHEQYF.

This clonotype was counted at least ten times. The chain joins TRBV12-3 or TRBV12-4 to TRBJ2-1, with 14 bases lining up with TRBD2. The CDR3 has 16 residues. The trim removed 4 bases at V and 10 bases at J, leaving 9 bases unmatched. The CDR3 DNA reads as TGTGCCAGCAGTTCAGGGACTAGCGGGAGTCGCCGCGAGCAGTTCTTC. As protein: CASSSGTSGSRREQFF.

By sample fraction, this clonotype is medium-sized. The chain couples TRBV11-2 to TRBJ2-7, with D unclear. Germline CDR1 SGHAT, CDR2 FQNNGV. Trimming left V 8 bases short and J 4 bases short, with 12 bases between. The CDR3 is made up of 12 amino acids. The CDR3 DNA sequence: TGTGCCAGCGGTGGAGTCCTTTACGAGCAGTACTTC. Translation: CASGGVLYEQYF.

As regards this clonotype: A read error is possible here, since a much larger clone lies one base away. The genes are TRBV7-9 and TRBJ2-4; 14 positions agree with TRBD2. Losses at the gene ends were 5 bases for V and 6 bases for J; bases not matched to a gene: 18. The germline V gene encodes CDR1 SEHNR and CDR2 FQNEAQ (reference sequence). The CDR3 runs to 20 residues. The CDR3 here is CASSDILTSGRGVPRNIQYF. The CDR3, as DNA: TGTGCCAGCAGCGACATTTTGACTAGCGGGAGGGGGGTACCGCGAAACATTCAGTACTTC.

The V and J genes are TRBV12-3 or TRBV12-4 and TRBJ2-1; weak D call: TRBD2 (7 bases). The CDR3 is made up of 17 amino acids. Trimming took 2 bases from V and 9 from J, leaving 23 bases between them. The CDR3 DNA sequence: TGTGCCAGCAGTTTATTCAGGGGAGGGTGGCGTTCTTGTGAGCAGTTCTTC. It encodes CASSLFRGGWRSCEQFF.

For this clonotype: The junction does not match germline at one end; this may be a read error. The CDR3 DNA is TGTACCAGCAGCACCGGACAGGGGGGACTAGCGCGAGGATTCAATGAGCAGTTCTTC. It codes for CTSSTGQGGLARGFNEQFF. The V call is TRBV11-3, the J call TRBJ2-1; perhaps D is TRBD1 or TRBD2 (10 bases each). CDR1 is SGHNT, CDR2 YENEEA, per germline. CDR3 length: 19 residues.

On this clonotype itself: A much more abundant neighbour one base away suggests this may be a read error. The CDR3 bases are TGTGCCAGCAGGAATCAAGAGACCCAGTTCTTC. Encoded protein: CASRNQETQFF. V gene TRBV5-4 combines with J gene TRBJ2-5; D uncertain. The J call may not be correct, given that the DNA end is closer to TRBJ2-1. The V gene's germline CDR1 is SGHNT and CDR2 YYREEE (reference sequence). The CDR3 is made up of 11 amino acids.

On this clonotype itself: A much larger clone differs by one base, so this may be a read error. This rearrangement joins TRBV5-1 to TRBJ2-1; D may be TRBD2 (6 bases). The germline V gene has CDR1 SGHRS and CDR2 YFSETQ. The CDR3 is 15 residues long. The CDR3 DNA reads as TGCGCCTGCAGCTTGGGGGGAGACTATGCTCGTGAGCAGTTCTTC. Its protein is CACSLGGDYAREQFF.

About this clonotype itself: At one end, the junction sequence differs from germline, possibly due to a read error. The J gene is TRBJ2-7, the V gene TRBV4-1; D is undetermined. Germline V lookup: CDR1 MGHRA, CDR2 YSYEKL. The length of the CDR3 is 13 residues. CDR3 in DNA: TGCGCCAGCAGCCTAGTTTCAGGCGACGAACAGTACTTC. This sequence encodes CASSLVSGDEQYF.

The table lists this clonotype with a few counts. V and J are TRBV19 and TRBJ1-1; a weak D match, TRBD1 (6 bases). CDR3 length: 17 residues. Germline V gene data show CDR1 as LNHDA and CDR2 as SQIVND (reference sequence). Trimming stripped 5 bases from V and 0 bases from J, with 19 bases between. CDR3 region: CASSLRPGTSMNTEAFF. The CDR3 DNA reads as TGTGCCAGTAGTCTGAGACCCGGGACATCTATGAACACTGAAGCTTTCTTT.

This clonotype was detected ten times or more. The chain links TRBV6-1 to TRBJ1-3, with D tentatively TRBD1 (6 bases). Trimming cost V 4 bases and J 0 bases, with 10 bases left between them. This CDR3 contains 15 residues. Germline V gene data show CDR1 as MNHNS and CDR2 as SASEGT. CDR3 nucleotides: TGTGCCAGCAGTGTGGGGGGCAGCTCTGGAAACACCATATATTTT. This gives the protein CASSVGGSSGNTIYF.